The T cell receptor beta chain described here comes from a study of blood T cell repertoires in COVID-19. V was shortened by 7 bases and J by 3 bases, with 15 bases between the two germline ends. The CDR3 loop spans 15 amino acids. Germline V gene lookup returns CDR1 MNHEY and CDR2 SVGAGI. The authors' processing: Counts of nucleated cells, estimated from reference gene primer amplification, were obtained. Sequenced by immunoSEQ multiplex PCR; TCRdb stores in-frame clones only, minus some. V and J calls and clone size are given by that table; D and trimming were obtained from the DNA. The sample has roughly 100,000 clones; roughly 84% are singletons.

The receptor comes from a human donor in a cohort sampled during active or convalescent COVID-19. The V gene is TRBV6-5, the J gene TRBJ1-4, with D perhaps matching TRBD1 (6 bases). The sequenced sample was peripheral blood. This chain's CDR3 is CASTSAGQPNEKLFF. The CDR3 nucleotides are TGTGCCAGCACCTCAGCGGGACAACCTAATGAAAAACTGTTTTTT.